The entry that follows covers one TCR beta chain sequence. Its target antigen remains unknown. It has no much larger one-base neighbor in the sample; base qualities were not kept. Libraries were built with 5' RACE. The reads were generated on an Illumina HiSeq 2500. The second PCR ran for about 6 to 12 cycles and used a J-beta primer mix along with a sample-barcoded 5' primer. A template-switch 5' adaptor carrying 12 random nucleotides introduced a unique molecular identifier onto each TCR beta cDNA molecule. At least 2.5 million CDR3-containing paired-end reads were obtained from each sample. All of the RNA was converted into first-strand cDNA using the Mint cDNA synthesis kit, with a TRBC-specific oligonucleotide serving as the primer. All cDNA was treated with uracil-DNA glycosylase and then went through a first 18-cycle PCR with the universal primers M1SS and BC2_uni_R. Under the source paper's analysis protocol: For normalization, 1 million high-quality reads, each with a distinct molecular identifier, were randomly selected from each sample. Reads sharing molecular identifiers were discarded rather than binned into consensus sequences. MiTCR, set to a Q25 quality threshold and the strictest error-elimination algorithm, was used for CDR3 identification, clonotype clustering and error correction. A nonparametric unseen species model with Euler transformation was used to estimate lower-bound total TCR beta diversity. TCRdb's own reprocessing of the public reads used fastp at Q25 and MiXCR and kept productive beta chains. Each entry is one CDR3 protein sequence, shown with its most common DNA and genes. The V and J calls come from TCRdb's annotation, not from the publication. Within this sample are about 1.4 million distinct CDR3 sequences, with 55% to 75% of them counted one time only. The ten most abundant clones make up over 5% of the sample.

The donors were 40 or so Caucasian individuals from Russia, aged roughly 6 to 95 years, who were systemically healthy. Each donor gave around 9 milliliters of peripheral blood, collected into EDTA-treated Vacutainer tubes. Ficoll-Paque density-gradient centrifugation was used to isolate PBMCs, with at least 6 million obtained per sample. Total RNA was extracted from PBMCs with Trizol reagent, with at least 5 micrograms obtained per sample. For every donor, an aliquot of PBMCs went through flow cytometry to measure the percentages of naive CD45RAhigh/CD27high T cells. The sample originates from a study of blood T cells in healthy people across ages (dated by TCRdb to the mid-2010s). Looking at the study overall: In model experiments, template switching captured about one uniquely barcoded TCR beta cDNA molecule for every two T cells. The study measured age-related changes in TCR beta repertoire diversity using deep sequencing normalized with unique cDNA molecular identifiers. Donors were grouped into four age groups: young (average 16 years), middle-aged (39), aged (roughly 62) and long-lived (about 82). Donors of different ages were randomly distributed across sequencing lanes to avoid experimental bias. For two donors (one aged 18 to 29 and one aged 80 or older), the study analyzed two additional independent replicas of 1 million unique cDNA reads from the same blood draw.

General findings and caveats noted by the study authors: A strong correlation was found between observed TCR beta diversity and the percentage of naive T cells measured by flow cytometry. Donor CMV infection status was unknown, potentially confounding age-related changes in expanded clonotypes. Compared with the aged group, the long-lived group had more naive CD4+ T cells, fewer expanded clones and increased TCR diversity, suggesting age selection. Observed TCR beta diversity per million T cells fell roughly linearly with age, and a significant reduction was already apparent by age roughly 40. Bulk unsorted PBMC profiling prevented conclusive comparison of naive and antigen-experienced compartments. Total diversity estimates from one million sequenced T cells were considered lower bounds and underestimates.

V and J lose 4 bases and 4 bases, and a span of 13 bases separates them. From cysteine to phenylalanine, the CDR3 is 14 amino acids long. Kept here is only the CDR3 DNA, which spans 42 bases and is read in frame from base 1. Sequences DFQATT (CDR1) and SNEGSKA (CDR2) are obtained from the germline V gene (reference sequence). Sequencing was carried out using blood. The chain links TRBV20-1 with TRBJ1-4; the D gene is possibly TRBD1, with 5 bases matching. This clonotype originated in a man younger than 35 in good health. The CDR3 loop reads CSAKEGLRNEKLFF. The nucleotide sequence is TGCAGTGCTAAAGAGGGGCTCCGTAATGAAAAACTGTTTTTT.